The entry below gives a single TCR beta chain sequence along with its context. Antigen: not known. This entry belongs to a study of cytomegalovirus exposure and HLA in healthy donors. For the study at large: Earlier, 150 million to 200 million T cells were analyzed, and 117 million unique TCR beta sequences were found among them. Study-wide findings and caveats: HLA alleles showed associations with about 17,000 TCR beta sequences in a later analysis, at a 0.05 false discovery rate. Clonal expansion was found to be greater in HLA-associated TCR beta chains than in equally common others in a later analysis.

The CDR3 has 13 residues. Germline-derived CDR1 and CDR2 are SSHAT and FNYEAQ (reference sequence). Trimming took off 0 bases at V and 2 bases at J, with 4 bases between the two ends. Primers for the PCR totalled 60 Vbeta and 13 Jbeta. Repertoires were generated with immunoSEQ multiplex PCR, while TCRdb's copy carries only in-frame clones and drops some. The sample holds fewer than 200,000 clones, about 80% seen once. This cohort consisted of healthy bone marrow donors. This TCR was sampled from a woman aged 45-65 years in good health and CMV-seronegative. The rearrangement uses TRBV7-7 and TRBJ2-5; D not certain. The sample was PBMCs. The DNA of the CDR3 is TGTGCCAGCAGCTTAGCCCCTCAAGAGACCCAGTACTTC. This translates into CASSLAPQETQYF.